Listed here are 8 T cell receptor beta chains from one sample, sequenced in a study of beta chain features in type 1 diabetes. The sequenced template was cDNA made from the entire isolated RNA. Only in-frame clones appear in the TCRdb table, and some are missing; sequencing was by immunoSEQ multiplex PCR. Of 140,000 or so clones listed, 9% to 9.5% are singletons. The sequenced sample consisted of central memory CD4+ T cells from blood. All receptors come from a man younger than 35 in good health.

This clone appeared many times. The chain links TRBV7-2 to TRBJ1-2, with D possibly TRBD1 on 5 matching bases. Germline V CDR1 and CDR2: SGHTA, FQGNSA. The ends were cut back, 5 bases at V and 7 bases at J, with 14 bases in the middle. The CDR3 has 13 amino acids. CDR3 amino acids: CASSEQVSRGYTF. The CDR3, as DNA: TGTGCCAGCAGCGAACAGGTTTCACGTGGCTACACCTTC.

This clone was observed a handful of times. The CDR3 sequence is CAWSVQGSQPQHF. CDR3 nucleotides: TGTGCCTGGAGTGTACAGGGGTCGCAGCCCCAGCATTTT. The chain couples TRBV30 to TRBJ1-5; 7 bases map to TRBD1. The germline V gene has CDR1 GTSNPN and CDR2 SVGIG (reference sequence). The CDR3 spans 13 residues. Trimming removed 0 bases from V and 7 bases from J; junction bases left unmatched: 3.

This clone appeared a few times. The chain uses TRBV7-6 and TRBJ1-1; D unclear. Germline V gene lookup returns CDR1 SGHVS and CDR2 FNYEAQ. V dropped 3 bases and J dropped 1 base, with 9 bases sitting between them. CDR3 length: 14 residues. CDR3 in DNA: TGTGCCAGCAGCTTTGACATGGGGAACACTGAAGCTTTCTTT. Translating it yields CASSFDMGNTEAFF.

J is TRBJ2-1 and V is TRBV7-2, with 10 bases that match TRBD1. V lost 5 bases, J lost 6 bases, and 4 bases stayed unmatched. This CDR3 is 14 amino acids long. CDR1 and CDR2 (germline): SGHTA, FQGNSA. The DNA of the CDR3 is TGTGCCAGCAGCAACGGACAGGGGGGCAATGAGCAGTTCTTC. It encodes CASSNGQGGNEQFF.

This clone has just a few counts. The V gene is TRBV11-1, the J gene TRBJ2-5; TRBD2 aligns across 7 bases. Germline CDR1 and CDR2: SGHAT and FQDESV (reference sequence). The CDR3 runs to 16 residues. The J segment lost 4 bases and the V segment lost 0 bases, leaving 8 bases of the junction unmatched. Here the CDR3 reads CASSLARLSGVETQYF. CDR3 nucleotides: TGTGCCAGCAGCTTAGCGCGGCTAAGCGGGGTAGAGACCCAGTACTTC.

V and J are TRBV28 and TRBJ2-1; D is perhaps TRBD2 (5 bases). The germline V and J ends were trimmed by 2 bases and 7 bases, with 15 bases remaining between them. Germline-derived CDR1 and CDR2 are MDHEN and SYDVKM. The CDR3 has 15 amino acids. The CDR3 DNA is TGTGCCAGCAGTTTAGGATTCCTACCGGGGAATGAGCAGTTCTTC. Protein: CASSLGFLPGNEQFF.

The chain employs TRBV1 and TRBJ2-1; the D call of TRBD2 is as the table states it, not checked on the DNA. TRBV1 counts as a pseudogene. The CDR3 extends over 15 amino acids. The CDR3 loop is CTSSLGTSGGHEQFF. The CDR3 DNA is TGCACCAGCAGCCTCGGGACTAGCGGGGGTCATGAGCAGTTCTTC.

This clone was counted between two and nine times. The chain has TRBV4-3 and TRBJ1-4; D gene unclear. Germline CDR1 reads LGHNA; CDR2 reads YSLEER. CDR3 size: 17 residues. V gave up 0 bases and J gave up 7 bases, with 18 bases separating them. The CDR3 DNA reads TGCGCCAGCAGCCAAGATTTGGTTCGCCAGACATCTGAAAAACTGTTTTTT. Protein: CASSQDLVRQTSEKLFF.